This is a list of T cell receptor beta chains from one sample in a study of blood T cell repertoires in COVID-19. Sequenced by immunoSEQ multiplex PCR; TCRdb stores in-frame clones only, minus some. Counted here are over 200,000 clones, 90% occurring once; the ten biggest clones make up approximately 1.1%. The sequenced sample was PBMCs or T cells enriched from blood (not recorded which). These receptors originate from a man aged 30 to 45 who had recovered from COVID-19. CDR3s include the opening cysteine and the closing phenylalanine or tryptophan. The order of the fields is J gene, D gene, CDR3 length, clone size, V gene, CDR3 DNA, CDR3 protein. A D gene is named only where the DNA matches it firmly. Size is stated for part of the rows, as once, few or many counts, or as a class when the clone is expanded.

j_gene: TRBJ2-7; d_gene: -; len: 11; abundance: -; v_gene: TRBV29-1; CDR3nt: TGCAGCGTTGGCCCGGGCTACGAGCAGTACTTC; CDR3aa: CSVGPGYEQYF
j_gene: TRBJ2-2; d_gene: -; len: 13; abundance: -; v_gene: TRBV5-6; CDR3nt: TGTGCCAGCAGCTTTGAGGGAACCGGGGAGCTGTTTTTT; CDR3aa: CASSFEGTGELFF
j_gene: TRBJ2-5; d_gene: TRBD1; len: 15; abundance: -; v_gene: TRBV2; CDR3nt: TGTGCCAGCAACCAGGACAGGGGGCTGGGAGAGACCCAGTACTTC; CDR3aa: CASNQDRGLGETQYF
j_gene: TRBJ2-7; d_gene: TRBD1; len: 14; abundance: -; v_gene: TRBV4-1; CDR3nt: TGCGCCAGCAGCCACGGACAGGGAGCCTACGAGCAGTACTTC; CDR3aa: CASSHGQGAYEQYF
j_gene: TRBJ2-7; d_gene: TRBD2; len: 14; abundance: -; v_gene: TRBV10-2; CDR3nt: TGCGCCAGCAGATACGGGGGGGCCCAGTACGAGCAGTACTTC; CDR3aa: CASRYGGAQYEQYF
j_gene: TRBJ2-2; d_gene: -; len: 13; abundance: -; v_gene: TRBV15; CDR3nt: TGTGCCACCAGCTTAGGGGATACCGGGGAGCTGTTTTTT; CDR3aa: CATSLGDTGELFF
j_gene: TRBJ2-3; d_gene: -; len: 16; abundance: -; v_gene: TRBV9; CDR3nt: TGTGCCAGCAGCGTAGGTGGGGCCGCTAGCACAGATACGCAGTATTTT; CDR3aa: CASSVGGAASTDTQYF
j_gene: TRBJ2-5; d_gene: -; len: 14; abundance: -; v_gene: TRBV4-1; CDR3nt: TGCGCCAGCAGCCAACGGGAGTGGGGGGAGACCCAGTACTTC; CDR3aa: CASSQREWGETQYF
j_gene: TRBJ2-7; d_gene: -; len: 16; abundance: -; v_gene: TRBV4-1; CDR3nt: TGCGCCAGCAGCCAAGAGTTTCAGGGTCTCTCCTACGAGCAGTACTTC; CDR3aa: CASSQEFQGLSYEQYF
j_gene: TRBJ1-5; d_gene: -; len: 20; abundance: -; v_gene: TRBV2; CDR3nt: TGTGCCAGCAGTGTGGGTCGGATATCGGGAGGCCAGTTGAGCAATCAGCCCCAGCATTTT; CDR3aa: CASSVGRISGGQLSNQPQHF
j_gene: TRBJ1-1; d_gene: -; len: 15; abundance: -; v_gene: TRBV11-2; CDR3nt: TGTGCCAGCAGCTTACCCAGGGGTCTGAACACTGAAGCTTTCTTT; CDR3aa: CASSLPRGLNTEAFF
j_gene: TRBJ2-7; d_gene: -; len: 17; abundance: -; v_gene: TRBV5-1; CDR3nt: TGCGCCAGCAGCTTGGGTCGGATAGGACTCTACTCCTACGAGCAGTACTTC; CDR3aa: CASSLGRIGLYSYEQYF
j_gene: TRBJ2-7; d_gene: -; len: 15; abundance: -; v_gene: TRBV5-6; CDR3nt: TGTGCCAGCAGCTTGGGGGCGGGAAGCTCCTACGAGCAGTACTTC; CDR3aa: CASSLGAGSSYEQYF
j_gene: TRBJ2-7; d_gene: TRBD2; len: 11; abundance: -; v_gene: TRBV20-1; CDR3nt: TGCAGTGGTAGCGGGAGTGGTGAGCAGTACTTC; CDR3aa: CSGSGSGEQYF
j_gene: TRBJ2-1; d_gene: TRBD2; len: 17; abundance: -; v_gene: TRBV6-6; CDR3nt: TGTGCCAGCAGTCGAAGAAGGGGACTAGCGATATACAATGAGCAGTTCTTC; CDR3aa: CASSRRRGLAIYNEQFF
j_gene: TRBJ2-1; d_gene: TRBD1; len: 15; abundance: -; v_gene: TRBV4-1; CDR3nt: TGCGCCAGCAGCCAGACAGGGGGCCCCTTCAATGAGCAGTTCTTC; CDR3aa: CASSQTGGPFNEQFF
j_gene: TRBJ2-3; d_gene: -; len: 15; abundance: -; v_gene: TRBV11-3; CDR3nt: TGTGCCAGCAGCTTAGGCGGCGGCAGCACAGATACGCAGTATTTT; CDR3aa: CASSLGGGSTDTQYF
j_gene: TRBJ1-1; d_gene: -; len: 16; abundance: -; v_gene: TRBV5-1; CDR3nt: TGCGCCAGCAGCTTGGTGCCTGCAGGGATGAACACTGAAGCTTTCTTT; CDR3aa: CASSLVPAGMNTEAFF
j_gene: TRBJ1-1; d_gene: -; len: 15; abundance: -; v_gene: TRBV5-6; CDR3nt: TGTGCCAGCAGCTTGGCGGTACACACAGACACTGAAGCTTTCTTT; CDR3aa: CASSLAVHTDTEAFF
j_gene: TRBJ1-5; d_gene: TRBD1; len: 17; abundance: -; v_gene: TRBV28; CDR3nt: TGTGCCAGCAGTCGTCGACAGGGGGCGCGGGCGGATCAGCCCCAGCATTTT; CDR3aa: CASSRRQGARADQPQHF
j_gene: TRBJ2-3; d_gene: -; len: 16; abundance: -; v_gene: TRBV24-1; CDR3nt: TGTGCCACCAGTGATTTAATAGTTTTCGGCACAGATACGCAGTATTTT; CDR3aa: CATSDLIVFGTDTQYF
j_gene: TRBJ2-3; d_gene: -; len: 15; abundance: -; v_gene: TRBV7-2; CDR3nt: TGTGCCAGCAGCTTACGTTGGCAGGTCACAGATACGCAGTATTTT; CDR3aa: CASSLRWQVTDTQYF
j_gene: TRBJ2-1; d_gene: TRBD2; len: 14; abundance: -; v_gene: TRBV20-1; CDR3nt: TGCAGTGCTAGTGGACTAGCGGAATACAATGAGCAGTTCTTC; CDR3aa: CSASGLAEYNEQFF
j_gene: TRBJ2-7; d_gene: -; len: 14; abundance: -; v_gene: TRBV5-8; CDR3nt: TGTGCCAGCAGTTTTTACGGGACAATTTACGAGCAGTACTTC; CDR3aa: CASSFYGTIYEQYF
j_gene: TRBJ1-1; d_gene: TRBD1; len: 16; abundance: once; v_gene: TRBV18; CDR3nt: TGTGCCAGCTCACCTGCGGGACAGTTCGTGAACACTGAAGCTTTCTTT; CDR3aa: CASSPAGQFVNTEAFF
j_gene: TRBJ2-7; d_gene: -; len: 14; abundance: -; v_gene: TRBV10-1; CDR3nt: TGCGCCAGCAGTGAGTCAGGGGGTAGCTACGAGCAGTACTTC; CDR3aa: CASSESGGSYEQYF
j_gene: TRBJ1-1; d_gene: TRBD1; len: 14; abundance: -; v_gene: TRBV6-5; CDR3nt: TGTGCCAGCAGTTACGACAGGGGCAGTCCTGAAGCTTTCTTT; CDR3aa: CASSYDRGSPEAFF
j_gene: TRBJ2-1; d_gene: -; len: 16; abundance: -; v_gene: TRBV9; CDR3nt: TGTGCCAGCAGCGTATTTCCCGCGGTCATAATGAATGAGCAGTTCTTC; CDR3aa: CASSVFPAVIMNEQFF
j_gene: TRBJ2-2; d_gene: -; len: 14; abundance: -; v_gene: TRBV9; CDR3nt: TGTGCCAGCAGCGTAGCTTCAGTCACCGGGGAGCTGTTTTTT; CDR3aa: CASSVASVTGELFF
j_gene: TRBJ2-5; d_gene: -; len: 15; abundance: -; v_gene: TRBV3-1/TRBV3-2; CDR3nt: TGTGCCAGCAGCCAAGCTGGGACATCAGGGGAGACCCAGTACTTC; CDR3aa: CASSQAGTSGETQYF
j_gene: TRBJ2-3; d_gene: -; len: 14; abundance: -; v_gene: TRBV29-1; CDR3nt: TGCAGCGTTGCGCAGGGGCTACCCACAGATACGCAGTATTTT; CDR3aa: CSVAQGLPTDTQYF
j_gene: TRBJ2-5; d_gene: -; len: 14; abundance: -; v_gene: TRBV7-2; CDR3nt: TGTGCCAGCAGCTTAGGGTGGACACAAGAGACCCAGTACTTC; CDR3aa: CASSLGWTQETQYF
j_gene: TRBJ2-1; d_gene: TRBD2; len: 14; abundance: -; v_gene: TRBV29-1; CDR3nt: TGCAGCGTTGAATTTACTAGCGGGTACAATGAGCAGTTCTTC; CDR3aa: CSVEFTSGYNEQFF